These 6 T cell receptor beta chains came from one sample sequenced in a study of shared clonotypes between healthy human individuals. This table comes from immunoSEQ multiplex PCR, and its TCRdb copy is limited to in-frame clones, with some not included. The data contain roughly 2,300,000 clones, around 90% of them seen just once; the ten biggest clones take up more than 0.35%. Specimen: naive CD4+ T cells from PBMCs. Subset defined: CD45RA+ positively selected. The receptors come from a man between 18 and 29 years old in good health. Some clones in this sample may be carry-over from other donors' samples.

This sequence joins TRBV28 and TRBJ1-5, with D possibly TRBD1 on 5 matching bases. This CDR3 contains 14 residues. Looked up from germline, CDR1 is MDHEN and CDR2 is SYDVKM. V dropped 7 bases and J dropped 5 bases, with 15 bases sitting between them. CDR3 amino acids: CASTQPGAHQPQHF. CDR3 DNA sequence: TGTGCCAGCACTCAACCCGGGGCGCATCAGCCCCAGCATTTT.

The rearrangement joins TRBV28 to TRBJ2-2; D is ambiguous. V gave up 2 bases and J gave up 4 bases, with 8 bases separating them. This CDR3 spans 14 amino acids. Germline CDR1 MDHEN, CDR2 SYDVKM. CDR3 sequence reads: CASSLDTTTGELFF. CDR3 DNA: TGTGCCAGCAGTTTAGACACGACCACCGGGGAGCTGTTTTTT.

Concerning this clone itself: The same CDR3 arises from other DNA sequences in this sample as well. The CDR3 nucleotides read TGTGCCAGCAGCTTAGCAGGTGGGGCCTACGAGCAGTACTTC. Translation gives CASSLAGGAYEQYF. The V call is TRBV7-9, the J call TRBJ2-7; D not certain. This CDR3 spans 14 amino acids. CDR1 is SEHNR, CDR2 FQNEAQ, per germline (reference sequence). Trimming left V 0 bases short and J 2 bases short, with 8 bases between.

This chain uses TRBV28 with TRBJ1-3; TRBD1 is a possible D gene (5 bases). The CDR3 loop spans 16 amino acids. Germline V gene lookup returns CDR1 MDHEN and CDR2 SYDVKM. V dropped 1 base and J dropped 2 bases, with 12 bases sitting between them. The CDR3 loop reads CASSLSGLGPGNTIYF. CDR3 bases: TGTGCCAGCAGTTTATCGGGGCTGGGGCCTGGAAACACCATATATTTT.

The chain joins TRBV5-5 to TRBJ1-5, with D possibly being TRBD1 (5 bases). V was clipped by 2 bases and J by 6 bases, with 12 bases between them. Per germline, CDR1 SGHKS and CDR2 YYEKEE (reference sequence). CDR3 length equals 14 residues. CDR3 loop: CASSFVGGGQPQHF. The CDR3 region has the DNA TGTGCCAGCAGCTTCGTGGGGGGTGGTCAGCCCCAGCATTTT.

As to this clone: Distinct nucleotide sequences in the sample also encode this CDR3. This chain links TRBV9 with TRBJ2-3; D is ambiguous. Germline V CDR1 and CDR2: SGDLS, YYNGEE. This CDR3 contains 14 residues. Trimming stripped 0 bases from V and 2 bases from J, with 7 bases between. CDR3 sequence: CASSVVSHTDTQYF. CDR3 bases: TGTGCCAGCAGCGTAGTGTCCCACACAGATACGCAGTATTTT.